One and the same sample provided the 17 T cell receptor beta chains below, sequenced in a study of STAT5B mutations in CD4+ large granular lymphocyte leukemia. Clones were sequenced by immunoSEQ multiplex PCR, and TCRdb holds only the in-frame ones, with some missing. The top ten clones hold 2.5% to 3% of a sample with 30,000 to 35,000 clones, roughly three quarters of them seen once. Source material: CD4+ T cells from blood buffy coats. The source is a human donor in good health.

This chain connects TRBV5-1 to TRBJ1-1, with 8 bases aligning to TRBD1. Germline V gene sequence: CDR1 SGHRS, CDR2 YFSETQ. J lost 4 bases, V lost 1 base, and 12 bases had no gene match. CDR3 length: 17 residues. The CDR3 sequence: CASSLSTGESPITEAFF. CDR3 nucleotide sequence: TGCGCCAGCAGCTTGTCGACAGGGGAAAGCCCAATCACTGAAGCTTTCTTT.

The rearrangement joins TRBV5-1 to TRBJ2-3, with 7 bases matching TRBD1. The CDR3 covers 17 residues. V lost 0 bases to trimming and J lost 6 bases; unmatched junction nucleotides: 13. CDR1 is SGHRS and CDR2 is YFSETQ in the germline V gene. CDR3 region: CASSLEPTGTTADTQYF. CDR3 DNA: TGCGCCAGCAGCTTGGAACCGACAGGGACCACAGCGGATACGCAGTATTTT.

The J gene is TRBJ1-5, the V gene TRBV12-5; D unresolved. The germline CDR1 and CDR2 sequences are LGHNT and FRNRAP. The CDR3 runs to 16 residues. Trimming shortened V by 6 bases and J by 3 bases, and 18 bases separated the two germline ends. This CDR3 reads CASGPDLYLSNQPQHF. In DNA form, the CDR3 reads TGTGCTAGTGGGCCGGACCTCTATCTCTCCAATCAGCCCCAGCATTTT.

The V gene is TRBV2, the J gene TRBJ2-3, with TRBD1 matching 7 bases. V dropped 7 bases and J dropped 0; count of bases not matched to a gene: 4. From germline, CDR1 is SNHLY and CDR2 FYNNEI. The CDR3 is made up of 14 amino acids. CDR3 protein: CASIRGPSTDTQYF. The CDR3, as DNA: TGTGCCAGCATAAGGGGGCCAAGCACAGATACGCAGTATTTT.

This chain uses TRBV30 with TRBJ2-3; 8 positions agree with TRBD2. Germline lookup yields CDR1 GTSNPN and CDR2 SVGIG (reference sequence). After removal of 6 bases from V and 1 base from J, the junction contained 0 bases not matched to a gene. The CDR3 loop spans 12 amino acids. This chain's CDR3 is CACSGGTDTQYF. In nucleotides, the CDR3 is TGTGCCTGTAGCGGGGGCACAGATACGCAGTATTTT.

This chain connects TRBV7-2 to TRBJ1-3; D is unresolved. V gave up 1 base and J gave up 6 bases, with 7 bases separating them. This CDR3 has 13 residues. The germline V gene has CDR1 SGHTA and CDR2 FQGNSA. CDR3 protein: CASSLVGLNTIYF. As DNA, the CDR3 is TGTGCCAGCAGCTTAGTCGGTCTAAACACCATATATTTT.

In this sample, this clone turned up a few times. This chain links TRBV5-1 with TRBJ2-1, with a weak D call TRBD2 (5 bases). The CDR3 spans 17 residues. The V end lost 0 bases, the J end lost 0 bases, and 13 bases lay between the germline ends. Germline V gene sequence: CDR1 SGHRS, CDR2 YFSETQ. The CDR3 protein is CASSLGPLGSSYNEQFF. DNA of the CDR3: TGCGCCAGCAGCTTGGGGCCTCTGGGGAGCTCCTACAATGAGCAGTTCTTC.

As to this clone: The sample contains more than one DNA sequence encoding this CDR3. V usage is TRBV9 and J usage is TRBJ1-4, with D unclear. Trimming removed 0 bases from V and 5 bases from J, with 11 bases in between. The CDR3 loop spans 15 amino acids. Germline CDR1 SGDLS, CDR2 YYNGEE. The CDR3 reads CASSVGGGPNEKLFF. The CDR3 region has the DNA TGTGCCAGCAGCGTAGGGGGAGGGCCGAATGAAAAACTGTTTTTT.

The CDR3 DNA sequence: TGTGCCTGGAGTGTACTAGAAGGCAATCAGCCCCAGCATTTT. Encoded protein: CAWSVLEGNQPQHF. The gene calls are TRBV30 and TRBJ1-5; the D is unclear. With 0 bases removed from V and 2 bases from J, the gap between germline ends came to 8 bases. The CDR3 totals 14 residues. CDR1 and CDR2 from the germline V gene are GTSNPN and SVGIG (reference sequence).

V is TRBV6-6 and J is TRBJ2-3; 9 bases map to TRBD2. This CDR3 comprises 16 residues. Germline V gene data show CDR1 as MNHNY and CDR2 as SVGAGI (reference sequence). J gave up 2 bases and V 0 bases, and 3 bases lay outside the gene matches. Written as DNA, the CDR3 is TGTGCCAGCAGTTACTCCCTAGCGGGGACCACAGATACGCAGTATTTT. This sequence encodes CASSYSLAGTTDTQYF.

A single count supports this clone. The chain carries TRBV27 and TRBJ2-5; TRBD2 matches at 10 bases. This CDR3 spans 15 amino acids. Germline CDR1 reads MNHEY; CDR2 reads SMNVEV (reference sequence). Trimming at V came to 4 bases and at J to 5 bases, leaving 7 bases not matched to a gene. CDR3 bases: TGTGCCAGCAGTTATTTAGCGGGGGGCGGGGAGACCCAGTACTTC. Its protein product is CASSYLAGGGETQYF.

CDR3: CASRHNYGYTF. The CDR3 DNA reads TGTGCCAGCAGGCATAACTATGGCTACACCTTC. The gene calls are TRBV6-5 and TRBJ1-2; D ambiguous. V lost 6 bases, J lost 1 base, and 3 bases lay in between. CDR1 and CDR2 from the germline V gene are MNHEY and SVGAGI. This CDR3 comprises 11 residues.

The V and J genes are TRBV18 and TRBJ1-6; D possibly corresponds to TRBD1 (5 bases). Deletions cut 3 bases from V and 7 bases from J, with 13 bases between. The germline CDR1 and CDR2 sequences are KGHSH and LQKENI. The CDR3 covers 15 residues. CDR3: CASSPQSRTNSPLHF. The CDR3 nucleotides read TGTGCCAGCTCACCCCAGTCGCGGACAAATTCACCCCTCCACTTT. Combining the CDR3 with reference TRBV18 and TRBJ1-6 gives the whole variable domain NAGVMQNPRHLVRRRGQEARLRCSPMKGHSHVYWYRQLPEEGLKFMVYLQKENIIDESGMPKERFSAEFPKEGPSILRIQQVVRGDSAAYFCASSPQSRTNSPLHFGNGTRLTVT.

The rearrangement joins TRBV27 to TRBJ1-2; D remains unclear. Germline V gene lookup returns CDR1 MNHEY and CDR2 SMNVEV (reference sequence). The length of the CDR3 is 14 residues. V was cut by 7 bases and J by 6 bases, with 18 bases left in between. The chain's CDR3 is CASTSVASPHGYTF. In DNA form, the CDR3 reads TGTGCCAGCACATCCGTGGCCTCCCCACATGGCTACACCTTC.

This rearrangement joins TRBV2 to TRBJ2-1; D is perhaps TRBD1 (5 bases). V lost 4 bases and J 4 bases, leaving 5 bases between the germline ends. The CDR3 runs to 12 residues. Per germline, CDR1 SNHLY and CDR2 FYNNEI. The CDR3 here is CASSAGYNEQFF. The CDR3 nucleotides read TGTGCCAGCAGTGCAGGGTACAATGAGCAGTTCTTC.

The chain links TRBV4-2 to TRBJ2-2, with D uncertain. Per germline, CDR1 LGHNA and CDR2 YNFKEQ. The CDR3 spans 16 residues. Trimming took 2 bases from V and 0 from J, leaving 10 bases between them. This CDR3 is CASSQLLNSNTGELFF. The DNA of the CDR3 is TGTGCCAGCAGCCAACTGCTTAATTCGAACACCGGGGAGCTGTTTTTT.

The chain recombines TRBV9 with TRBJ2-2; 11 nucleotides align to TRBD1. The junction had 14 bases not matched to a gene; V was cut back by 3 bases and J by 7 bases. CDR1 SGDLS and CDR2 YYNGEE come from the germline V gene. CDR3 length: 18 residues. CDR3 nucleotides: TGTGCCAGCAGCGCGTATATCGGGACAGGGGGTACGGACGGGGAGCTGTTTTTT. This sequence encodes CASSAYIGTGGTDGELFF.